These T cell receptor beta chains were read from a single sample in a study of cytomegalovirus exposure and HLA in healthy donors. Here immunoSEQ multiplex PCR was the method, and the copy in TCRdb shows in-frame clones only, minus some. The sample consists of more than 95,000 clones, over 9.5% of them appearing once. Sequencing used PBMCs. The receptors were sampled from a man between 35 and 55 years old in good health and CMV-seropositive. Both conserved end residues are part of each CDR3. The D gene is left open where the match is weak. Clone size is not always given. Where it is, it says once, few, many or a class for expanded clones.

clone_size: few; v_call: TRBV7-2; j_call: TRBJ2-7; d_call: TRBD2; cdr3_aa: CASSLALGFGTKGYEQYF; cdr3_nt: TGTGCCAGCAGCTTAGCGCTTGGCTTTGGGACTAAGGGCTACGAGCAGTACTTC
clone_size: .; v_call: TRBV5-1; j_call: TRBJ1-1; d_call: .; cdr3_aa: CASSIRQANTEAFF; cdr3_nt: TGCGCCAGCAGCATCCGACAGGCCAACACTGAAGCTTTCTTT
clone_size: .; v_call: TRBV27; j_call: TRBJ2-3; d_call: TRBD2; cdr3_aa: CASSPRVAGTDTQYF; cdr3_nt: TGTGCCAGCAGTCCCAGGGTAGCGGGTACAGATACGCAGTATTTT
clone_size: .; v_call: TRBV7-3; j_call: TRBJ2-1; d_call: TRBD2; cdr3_aa: CASSVSGTSGKATNEQFF; cdr3_nt: TGTGCCAGCAGCGTCTCCGGGACTAGCGGGAAAGCAACCAATGAGCAGTTCTTC
clone_size: .; v_call: TRBV27; j_call: TRBJ2-1; d_call: TRBD2; cdr3_aa: CASSFSGGGYNEQFF; cdr3_nt: TGTGCCAGCAGTTTTTCGGGCGGGGGCTACAATGAGCAGTTCTTC
clone_size: .; v_call: TRBV10-3; j_call: TRBJ2-7; d_call: .; cdr3_aa: CAISDGRGYEQYF; cdr3_nt: TGTGCCATCAGTGACGGGAGAGGGTACGAGCAGTACTTC
clone_size: .; v_call: TRBV7-9; j_call: TRBJ2-1; d_call: TRBD2; cdr3_aa: CASSQYGTSGPSSYNEQFF; cdr3_nt: TGTGCCAGCAGTCAATACGGGACTAGCGGGCCAAGCTCCTACAATGAGCAGTTCTTC
clone_size: few; v_call: TRBV27; j_call: TRBJ1-5; d_call: TRBD1; cdr3_aa: CASSSRDRGGQPQHF; cdr3_nt: TGTGCCAGCAGTTCCCGGGACAGGGGAGGACAGCCCCAGCATTTT
clone_size: few; v_call: TRBV29-1; j_call: TRBJ2-7; d_call: TRBD1; cdr3_aa: CSVDRGRSEQYF; cdr3_nt: TGCAGCGTGGACAGGGGGCGAAGCGAGCAGTACTTC
clone_size: few; v_call: TRBV5-1; j_call: TRBJ1-4; d_call: .; cdr3_aa: CASSSEFRTNEKLFF; cdr3_nt: TGCGCCAGCAGCTCTGAATTTCGGACTAATGAAAAACTGTTTTTT
clone_size: .; v_call: TRBV9; j_call: TRBJ2-5; d_call: TRBD2; cdr3_aa: CASSSTRLAGGSETQYF; cdr3_nt: TGTGCCAGCAGCTCAACAAGATTAGCGGGAGGGTCGGAGACCCAGTACTTC
clone_size: few; v_call: TRBV5-4; j_call: TRBJ2-3; d_call: TRBD2; cdr3_aa: CASSLDSGVTDTQYF; cdr3_nt: TGTGCCAGCAGCTTGGATAGCGGGGTTACAGATACGCAGTATTTT
clone_size: .; v_call: TRBV25-1; j_call: TRBJ2-5; d_call: .; cdr3_aa: CASSEWTEMETQYF; cdr3_nt: TGTGCCAGCAGTGAATGGACAGAGATGGAGACCCAGTACTTC
clone_size: few; v_call: TRBV5-1; j_call: TRBJ2-3; d_call: TRBD2; cdr3_aa: CASSGTSGAWSTDTQYF; cdr3_nt: TGCGCCAGCAGCGGGACTAGCGGGGCGTGGAGCACAGATACGCAGTATTTT
clone_size: few; v_call: TRBV27; j_call: TRBJ2-5; d_call: .; cdr3_aa: CASSSWSPTYGGETQYF; cdr3_nt: TGTGCCAGCAGTTCATGGTCCCCAACATACGGGGGAGAGACCCAGTACTTC
clone_size: .; v_call: TRBV7-3; j_call: TRBJ2-3; d_call: .; cdr3_aa: CASSLGPGDTQYF; cdr3_nt: TGTGCCAGCAGCTTAGGTCCAGGGGATACGCAGTATTTT
clone_size: .; v_call: TRBV7-2; j_call: TRBJ2-2; d_call: TRBD1; cdr3_aa: CASSSYRGLGAGELFF; cdr3_nt: TGTGCCAGCAGCTCATACAGGGGGCTGGGAGCCGGGGAGCTGTTTTTT
clone_size: .; v_call: TRBV2; j_call: TRBJ1-2; d_call: TRBD1; cdr3_aa: CASTRQGFYGYTF; cdr3_nt: TGTGCCAGCACCCGACAGGGCTTCTATGGCTACACCTTC
clone_size: few; v_call: TRBV2; j_call: TRBJ2-1; d_call: TRBD1; cdr3_aa: CASSPGQTYNEQFF; cdr3_nt: TGTGCCAGCAGTCCGGGACAGACCTACAATGAGCAGTTCTTC
clone_size: few; v_call: TRBV6-5; j_call: TRBJ1-1; d_call: .; cdr3_aa: CASSYSSTEAFF; cdr3_nt: TGTGCCAGCAGTTACTCGAGCACTGAAGCTTTCTTT
clone_size: few; v_call: TRBV19; j_call: TRBJ1-5; d_call: .; cdr3_aa: CASSLLEGVGNQPQHF; cdr3_nt: TGTGCCAGTAGCCTCCTCGAAGGGGTAGGCAATCAGCCCCAGCATTTT
clone_size: few; v_call: TRBV2; j_call: TRBJ2-7; d_call: .; cdr3_aa: CASSEASYEQYF; cdr3_nt: TGTGCCAGCAGTGAAGCGTCCTACGAGCAGTACTTC
clone_size: few; v_call: TRBV6-6; j_call: TRBJ2-7; d_call: .; cdr3_aa: CASGYDRSSYEQYF; cdr3_nt: TGTGCCAGCGGATACGACAGAAGCTCCTACGAGCAGTACTTC
clone_size: few; v_call: TRBV7-2; j_call: TRBJ2-4; d_call: .; cdr3_aa: CASSLGQLAKNIQYF; cdr3_nt: TGTGCCAGCAGCTTAGGACAACTAGCCAAAAACATTCAGTACTTC
clone_size: .; v_call: TRBV30; j_call: TRBJ1-3; d_call: .; cdr3_aa: CAWRITGLSGNTIYF; cdr3_nt: TGTGCCTGGAGAATAACAGGGCTATCAGGAAACACCATATATTTT
clone_size: few; v_call: TRBV27; j_call: TRBJ2-5; d_call: .; cdr3_aa: CASSFSGPQETQYF; cdr3_nt: TGTGCCAGCAGTTTTTCAGGCCCCCAAGAGACCCAGTACTTC
clone_size: few; v_call: TRBV9; j_call: TRBJ2-1; d_call: .; cdr3_aa: CASSVAGVGNEQFF; cdr3_nt: TGTGCCAGCAGCGTAGCGGGAGTAGGCAATGAGCAGTTCTTC
clone_size: few; v_call: TRBV4-3; j_call: TRBJ2-3; d_call: TRBD2; cdr3_aa: CASSLGGGLAVTDTQYF; cdr3_nt: TGCGCCAGCAGCCTCGGAGGGGGACTAGCGGTCACAGATACGCAGTATTTT
clone_size: .; v_call: TRBV28; j_call: TRBJ2-5; d_call: .; cdr3_aa: CASNRAETQYF; cdr3_nt: TGTGCCAGCAACAGGGCGGAGACCCAGTACTTC
clone_size: few; v_call: TRBV14; j_call: TRBJ2-3; d_call: .; cdr3_aa: CASSQDPTPPTDTQYF; cdr3_nt: TGTGCCAGCAGCCAAGATCCAACACCACCAACAGATACGCAGTATTTT
clone_size: .; v_call: TRBV5-1; j_call: TRBJ1-2; d_call: TRBD1; cdr3_aa: CASSLGTGKGYTF; cdr3_nt: TGCGCCAGCAGCCTCGGGACAGGGAAGGGCTACACCTTC
clone_size: few; v_call: TRBV19; j_call: TRBJ2-7; d_call: .; cdr3_aa: CASSMFAGDPYEQYF; cdr3_nt: TGTGCCAGTAGTATGTTTGCGGGCGATCCCTACGAGCAGTACTTC